This T cell receptor (beta chain) originates from a study of blood T cell repertoires in COVID-19. Study-level background: There were acute and convalescent COVID-19 samples, and they came from the United States, Italy and Spain. Nucleic acid was either cDNA or gDNA, and it came from T cells, B-cell-depleted T cells, or PBMCs.

The protocol was immunoSEQ multiplex PCR, while the TCRdb copy is restricted to in-frame clones and leaves out a portion. The data contain some 240,000 clones, about 80% of them seen just once; the ten biggest clones take up roughly 10%. This CDR3 is built from 14 residues. The V end lost 7 bases, the J end lost 0 bases, and 13 bases lay between the germline ends. CDR1 and CDR2 (germline): MNHNY, SVGAGI (reference sequence). The J gene is TRBJ2-7, the V gene TRBV6-6, with unresolved D. The source is a woman older than 75 with acute or convalescent COVID-19. Sequencing was done on a sample of peripheral blood. The CDR3 spells CASKPVFSSYEQYF. The DNA for the CDR3 is TGTGCCAGCAAACCGGTGTTTAGCTCCTACGAGCAGTACTTC.